One sample yielded the 7 T cell receptor beta chains listed below, sequenced in a study of beta chain features in type 1 diabetes. Of the isolated RNA, all was reverse transcribed, and so the sequenced material was expressed TCRB transcripts. The protocol was immunoSEQ multiplex PCR, while the TCRdb copy is restricted to in-frame clones and leaves out a portion. The table shows roughly 700,000 clones, with around 15% occurring only once. No antigen is known for these receptors. General observations from the study: Patients with Type 1 diabetes showed moderately but significantly shorter TCRB CDR3s in all four CD4+ subsets.

Sequences were obtained from naive CD4+ T cells from blood. The receptor set was obtained from a young man with type 1 diabetes.

In its sample, this clone was seen a few times. The rearrangement links TRBV5-1 to TRBJ2-1; D may match TRBD1 or TRBD2 (5 bases each). The CDR3 extends over 16 amino acids. CDR1 and CDR2 (germline): SGHRS, YFSETQ. The V and J ends lost 1 base and 4 bases respectively, with 15 bases between them. The CDR3 region has the DNA TGCGCCAGCAGCTTGTTGGGGGTCGCCGCGTACAATGAGCAGTTCTTC. Translating gives CASSLLGVAAYNEQFF.

This clone was counted only a few times. The chain carries TRBV5-1 and TRBJ2-1; D is possibly TRBD1 or TRBD2 (6 bases each). This CDR3 spans 15 amino acids. Germline CDR1 reads SGHRS; CDR2 reads YFSETQ. V was trimmed by 4 bases and J by 7 bases, leaving 18 bases between them. CDR3 coding DNA: TGCGCCAGCAGCGCGACAGGCGGGGAGTGGAATGAGCAGTTCTTC. Its protein is CASSATGGEWNEQFF.

This clone has only a few counts. The chain joins TRBV28 to TRBJ2-3; 8 nucleotides match TRBD1. Germline values: CDR1 MDHEN, CDR2 SYDVKM. V was clipped by 5 bases and J by 3 bases; unmatched bases: 13. The CDR3 runs to 17 residues. In nucleotides, the CDR3 is TGTGCCAGCAGTCCCCCGGGACAGGCTCGCGATACAGATACGCAGTATTTT. The encoded protein is CASSPPGQARDTDTQYF.

The gene calls are TRBV4-1 and TRBJ2-7, with D maybe TRBD1 (5 bases). The CDR3 length is 17 residues. V was trimmed by 0 bases and J by 0 bases, leaving 15 bases between them. From germline, CDR1 is MGHRA and CDR2 YSYEKL. Here the CDR3 DNA reads TGCGCCAGCAGCCAAGAGACAGAGAACCTCAGCTCCTACGAGCAGTACTTC. It encodes CASSQETENLSSYEQYF.

The rearrangement links TRBV19 to TRBJ1-2, with D possibly matching TRBD1 (6 bases). CDR1 and CDR2 from the germline V gene are LNHDA and SQIVND (reference sequence). The V end was cut by 3 bases, the J end by 4 bases, with 9 bases between. The CDR3 has 13 residues. As DNA, the CDR3 is TGTGCCAGTAGTATGGACAGCACCTATGGCTACACCTTC. It codes for CASSMDSTYGYTF.

This clone occurred a few times. This chain links TRBV30 with TRBJ1-2, with a tentative D call TRBD1 (6 bases). Trimming left V 0 bases short and J 8 bases short, with 16 bases between. Germline lookup yields CDR1 GTSNPN and CDR2 SVGIG (reference sequence). This CDR3 is built from 14 residues. The CDR3 protein is CAWSVPDRPWGYTF. The CDR3 nucleotides are TGTGCCTGGAGTGTACCAGACAGGCCCTGGGGCTACACCTTC. Full variable domain (outside the CDR3, taken from reference TRBV30 and TRBJ1-2): SQTIHQWPATLVQPVGSPLSLECTVEGTSNPNLYWYRQAAGRGLQLLFYSVGIGQISSEVPQNLSASRPQDRQFILSSKKLLLSDSGFYLCAWSVPDRPWGYTFGSGTRLTVV.

A few counts support this clone. J is TRBJ1-1 and V is TRBV7-2; 10 bases align to TRBD1. The V gene end was trimmed by 7 bases and the J gene end by 13 bases; junction bases not matched to a gene: 12. The CDR3 contains 13 residues. Germline V gene sequence: CDR1 SGHTA, CDR2 FQGNSA. The CDR3, as DNA: TGTGCCAGCACCGAGGACAGGGGGAATAGGGGTTTCTTT. Translated, it gives CASTEDRGNRGFF.